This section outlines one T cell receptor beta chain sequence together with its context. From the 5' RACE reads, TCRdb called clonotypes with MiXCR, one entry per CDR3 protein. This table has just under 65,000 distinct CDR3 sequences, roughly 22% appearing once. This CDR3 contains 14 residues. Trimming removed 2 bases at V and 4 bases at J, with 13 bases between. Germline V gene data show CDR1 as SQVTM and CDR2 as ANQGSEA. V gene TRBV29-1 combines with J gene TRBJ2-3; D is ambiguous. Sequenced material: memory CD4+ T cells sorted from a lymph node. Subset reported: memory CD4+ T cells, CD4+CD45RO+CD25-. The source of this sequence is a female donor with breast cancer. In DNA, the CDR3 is TGCAGCGTTGAAAATTTCGTTGTCCCAGATACGCAGTATTTT. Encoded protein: CSVENFVVPDTQYF.